Each of the 31 T cell receptor beta chains below was sequenced from the same sample in a study of cytotoxic CD8 clonotypes in ibrutinib-treated CLL. The data were produced by immunoSEQ multiplex PCR, yet TCRdb's version contains in-frame clones alone and is incomplete. The sample contains 150,000 or so clones, 80% to 90% of which appear only once. The specimen was PBMCs, collected after 24 months of ibrutinib treatment. These receptors came from a human donor with chronic lymphocytic leukemia.

This chain joins TRBV5-1 and TRBJ2-5; 14 bases match TRBD2. This CDR3 contains 16 residues. J gave up 5 bases and V 4 bases, and 7 bases lay outside the gene matches. Germline values: CDR1 SGHRS, CDR2 YFSETQ. CDR3: CASSTGTSGSAETQYF. For the CDR3, the DNA is TGCGCCAGCAGCACTGGGACTAGCGGGAGTGCGGAGACCCAGTACTTC.

The V and J genes are TRBV6-5 and TRBJ1-1; D call uncertain. Germline lookup yields CDR1 MNHEY and CDR2 SVGAGI. The CDR3 spans 15 residues. V dropped 1 base and J dropped 4 bases, with 13 bases sitting between them. In DNA form, the CDR3 reads TGTGCCAGCAGTTACTTGGCGGCGCCGACCACTGAAGCTTTCTTT. It is translated as CASSYLAAPTTEAFF.

In DNA form, the CDR3 reads TGTGCCAGCAGTGAAGGCAGGGTGACCACATACGAGCAGTACTTC. Translating gives CASSEGRVTTYEQYF. The chain has TRBV6-1 and TRBJ2-5; D possibly corresponds to TRBD1 (5 bases). The closer fit of TRBJ2-7 to the DNA end suggests the J call may be wrong. The CDR3 contains 15 residues. Germline lookup yields CDR1 MNHNS and CDR2 SASEGT.

This chain uses TRBV10-2 with TRBJ2-3, with TRBD2 identical over 10 bases. CDR1 and CDR2 (germline): WSHSY, SAAADI. The length of the CDR3 is 15 residues. J was trimmed by 7 bases and V by 6 bases; bases with no gene match: 10. CDR3 nucleotide sequence: TGCGCCAGCAGGATGAGCGGGGGGGGGCTTTATACGCAGTATTTT. Its translation is CASRMSGGGLYTQYF.

The rearrangement uses TRBV6-1 and TRBJ2-1; D tentatively fits TRBD1 or TRBD2 (6 bases each). The CDR3 totals 14 residues. Germline V lookup: CDR1 MNHNS, CDR2 SASEGT. Trimming left V 6 bases short and J 8 bases short, with 17 bases between. The CDR3 coding sequence is TGTGCCAGCAGCGGAGGGGGGTCGGTGGATGAGCAGTTCTTC. Protein product: CASSGGGSVDEQFF.

The V and J genes are TRBV19 and TRBJ2-1; no clear D gene. The CDR3 runs 14 residues. Germline-derived CDR1 and CDR2 are LNHDA and SQIVND (reference sequence). Trimming left V 5 bases short and J 6 bases short, with 14 bases between. The CDR3 coding sequence is TGTGCCAGTAGTCGGTCCCCGGCCATCAATGAGCAGTTCTTC. Protein sequence: CASSRSPAINEQFF. The variable domain in full, with the rest retrieved from reference TRBV19 and TRBJ2-1, is DGGITQSPKYLFRKEGQNVTLSCEQNLNHDAMYWYRQDPGQGLRLIYYSQIVNDFQKGDIAEGYSVSREKKESFPLTVTSAQKNPTAFYLCASSRSPAINEQFFGPGTRLTVL.

The CDR3: CASTLQGSPDGSPLHF. The CDR3 DNA is TGTGCCAGCACCCTCCAAGGGTCTCCGGACGGGTCACCCCTCCACTTT. The chain recombines TRBV9 with TRBJ1-6, with D hard to call. The V gene's germline CDR1 is SGDLS and CDR2 YYNGEE. V gave up 6 bases and J gave up 10 bases, with 23 bases separating them. The CDR3 runs to 16 residues.

V is TRBV28 and J is TRBJ1-2; the D is unclear. Trimming cost V 5 bases and J 7 bases, with 20 bases left between them. The CDR3 length is 15 residues. Germline values: CDR1 MDHEN, CDR2 SYDVKM. For the CDR3, the DNA is TGTGCCAGCAGTGGCGGTTTGGGGAGGTTGAGTGGCTACACCTTC. Translated, it gives CASSGGLGRLSGYTF.

The rearrangement links TRBV6-1 to TRBJ1-4; D gene ambiguous. CDR3 length equals 13 residues. Between the trimmed V and J ends, which lost 3 bases and 5 bases, there was a span of 7 bases. Looked up from germline, CDR1 is MNHNS and CDR2 is SASEGT. The DNA of the CDR3 is TGTGCCAGCAGTGACTCCACAAATGAAAAACTGTTTTTT. Translated, it gives CASSDSTNEKLFF.

This clone has only one observation. V usage is TRBV7-3 and J usage is TRBJ2-2, with TRBD2 matching 10 bases. The V gene end was trimmed by 5 bases and the J gene end by 6 bases; junction bases not matched to a gene: 12. Germline V lookup: CDR1 SGHTA, CDR2 FQGTGA. The length of the CDR3 is 17 residues. The CDR3 reads CASSPHPLAGVPGELFF. In DNA form, the CDR3 reads TGTGCCAGCAGCCCACACCCCCTAGCGGGAGTCCCCGGGGAGCTGTTTTTT.

The gene calls are TRBV14 and TRBJ1-4, with unresolved D. Germline values: CDR1 SGHDN, CDR2 FVKESK. The CDR3 runs 13 residues. V was pared by 1 base and J by 4 bases, with 4 bases between. The CDR3: CASSQVGNEKLFF. CDR3 coding DNA: TGTGCCAGCAGCCAAGTTGGTAATGAAAAACTGTTTTTT.

V gene TRBV28 combines with J gene TRBJ1-5; 7 bases fit TRBD1. This CDR3 comprises 19 residues. Germline-derived CDR1 and CDR2 are MDHEN and SYDVKM. Trimming at V came to 7 bases and at J to 6 bases, leaving 24 bases not matched to a gene. CDR3 in amino acids: CASKTYRDSLRRVFQPQHF. The DNA for the CDR3 is TGTGCCAGCAAGACCTACCGGGACAGTCTCCGGCGGGTTTTTCAGCCCCAGCATTTT.

The chain uses TRBV6-6 and TRBJ2-3; no definite D call. Germline V gives CDR1 MNHNY, CDR2 SVGAGI (reference sequence). V was clipped by 4 bases and J by 1 base, with 9 bases between them. The CDR3 is 14 residues long. The CDR3 coding sequence is TGTGCCAGCAGTTCATCGTCTGGCACAGATACGCAGTATTTT. The encoded protein is CASSSSSGTDTQYF.

This rearrangement joins TRBV5-1 to TRBJ1-3; D is uncertain. Trimming took 4 bases from V and 0 from J, leaving 5 bases between them. The CDR3 is made up of 13 amino acids. CDR1 is SGHRS, CDR2 YFSETQ, per germline. CDR3 region: CASSQSSGNTIYF. CDR3 DNA sequence: TGCGCCAGCAGCCAGAGCTCTGGAAACACCATATATTTT.

The chain links TRBV6-6 to TRBJ1-5; 7 bases match TRBD1. The germline V gene has CDR1 MNHNY and CDR2 SVGAGI (reference sequence). V lost 6 bases, J lost 2 bases, and 4 bases stayed unmatched. This CDR3 spans 14 amino acids. CDR3 sequence (DNA): TGTGCCAGCAGCCGAGACAGGGGCAATCAGCCCCAGCATTTT. It encodes CASSRDRGNQPQHF.

The genes are TRBV2 and TRBJ1-5; 7 bases agree with TRBD1. Trimming removed 6 bases from V and 0 bases from J; junction bases left unmatched: 2. The CDR3 totals 14 residues. CDR1 SNHLY and CDR2 FYNNEI come from the germline V gene. The CDR3 nucleotides read TGTGCCAGCAGGCGACAGGGTAGCAATCAGCCCCAGCATTTT. Translated, it gives CASRRQGSNQPQHF.

The chain links TRBV13 to TRBJ2-1; D possibly matches TRBD1 or TRBD2 (5 bases each). The CDR3 is made up of 14 amino acids. The V end lost 1 base, the J end lost 5 bases, and 9 bases lay between the germline ends. Germline V gene sequence: CDR1 PRHDT, CDR2 FYEKMQ (reference sequence). CDR3 region: CASSLEGPHNEQFF. The CDR3 region has the DNA TGTGCCAGCAGCTTAGAGGGACCACACAATGAGCAGTTCTTC.

This chain uses TRBV9 with TRBJ1-4, with 7 positions matching TRBD1. V was pared by 3 bases and J by 0 bases, with 8 bases of the junction left unmatched. There are 17 residues in the CDR3. CDR1 SGDLS and CDR2 YYNGEE come from the germline V gene. As DNA, the CDR3 is TGTGCCAGCAGCGCGCTTGCAGGGGGATCAACTAATGAAAAACTGTTTTTT. Translation gives CASSALAGGSTNEKLFF.

This rearrangement joins TRBV28 to TRBJ2-7, with TRBD2 matching over 11 bases. V lost 10 bases and J lost 6; bases outside the gene matches: 14. Per the germline V gene, CDR1 is MDHEN and CDR2 is SYDVKM. The CDR3 runs 15 residues. CDR3 region: CAIETLAGGPGEQYF. The CDR3 DNA follows: TGTGCCATCGAAACCTTAGCGGGAGGGCCGGGCGAGCAGTACTTC.

The chain recombines TRBV10-3 with TRBJ2-1, with 11 bases fitting TRBD2. Looked up from germline, CDR1 is ENHRY and CDR2 is SYGVKD. The CDR3 contains 15 residues. The junction had 5 bases not matched to a gene; V was cut back by 5 bases and J by 5 bases. CDR3 bases: TGTGCCATCAGTAGAGAACTAGCGGGAGACAATGAGCAGTTCTTC. Translated, it gives CAISRELAGDNEQFF.

The chain uses TRBV28 and TRBJ2-5, with 10 nucleotides matching TRBD2. Trimming removed 8 bases from V and 5 bases from J; junction bases left unmatched: 8. CDR3 size: 14 residues. Germline loops: CDR1 MDHEN, CDR2 SYDVKM. The CDR3 spells CASAIAGGLETQYF. CDR3 nucleotide sequence: TGTGCCAGCGCAATAGCGGGAGGTCTGGAGACCCAGTACTTC. Supplemented by reference TRBV28 and TRBJ2-5, the full variable domain reads DVKVTQSSRYLVKRTGEKVFLECVQDMDHENMFWYRQDPGLGLRLIYFSYDVKMKEKGDIPEGYSVSREKKERFSLILESASTNQTSMYLCASAIAGGLETQYFGPGTRLLVL.

The chain carries TRBV27 and TRBJ2-5, with unresolved D. V was trimmed by 3 bases and J by 5 bases, leaving 10 bases between them. There are 13 residues in the CDR3. Germline CDR1 is MNHEY and CDR2 is SMNVEV (reference sequence). The CDR3 DNA follows: TGTGCCAGCAGTTTGACTCCCCGGGAGACCCAGTACTTC. It is translated as CASSLTPRETQYF.

V usage is TRBV28 and J usage is TRBJ1-5; tentative D call: TRBD1 (6 bases). Germline lookup yields CDR1 MDHEN and CDR2 SYDVKM. The CDR3 consists of 15 residues. V lost 7 bases and J 4 bases, leaving 17 bases between the germline ends. This chain's CDR3 is CASKLQGFENQPQHF. CDR3 DNA: TGTGCCAGCAAGCTCCAGGGGTTTGAAAATCAGCCCCAGCATTTT. Variable domain in full (rest from reference TRBV28 and TRBJ1-5): DVKVTQSSRYLVKRTGEKVFLECVQDMDHENMFWYRQDPGLGLRLIYFSYDVKMKEKGDIPEGYSVSREKKERFSLILESASTNQTSMYLCASKLQGFENQPQHFGDGTRLSIL.

The chain carries TRBV28 and TRBJ1-2; D might be TRBD1 (6 bases). This CDR3 contains 14 residues. Trimming took off 7 bases at V and 4 bases at J, with 16 bases between the two ends. Germline-derived CDR1 and CDR2 are MDHEN and SYDVKM. The CDR3, as DNA: TGTGCCAGCACCCTAGGGGGACGCCTCTATGGCTACACCTTC. Translating it yields CASTLGGRLYGYTF.

The gene calls are TRBV5-1 and TRBJ2-3; possibly TRBD1 for D (6 bases). The V gene's germline CDR1 is SGHRS and CDR2 YFSETQ. The germline V and J ends were trimmed by 1 base and 0 bases, with 15 bases remaining between them. This CDR3 has 17 residues. As DNA, the CDR3 is TGCGCCAGCAGCTTGTTTTCCGGACAGACTAGCACAGATACGCAGTATTTT. This gives the protein CASSLFSGQTSTDTQYF.

This clone was seen once. The CDR3 sequence: CASQDRFEAFF. CDR3 bases: TGTGCCAGCCAGGACAGGTTTGAAGCTTTCTTT. The chain carries TRBV28 and TRBJ1-1, with TRBD1 matching over 7 bases. The CDR3 runs 11 residues. After removal of 8 bases from V and 7 bases from J, the junction contained 4 bases not matched to a gene. Germline loops: CDR1 MDHEN, CDR2 SYDVKM.

V is TRBV28 and J is TRBJ2-1, with 12 bases that match TRBD2. The CDR3 sequence is 15 residues long. V gave up 6 bases and J gave up 3 bases; unmatched junction bases: 3. Germline CDR1 reads MDHEN; CDR2 reads SYDVKM. The CDR3 DNA is TGTGCCAGCAGATCTAGCGGGAGGGGCTACAATGAGCAGTTCTTC. Translated, it gives CASRSSGRGYNEQFF.

This chain uses TRBV29-1 with TRBJ1-2; 9 nucleotides match TRBD1. This CDR3 is built from 14 residues. CDR1 and CDR2 from the germline V gene are SQVTM and ANQGSEA. The V segment lost 2 bases and the J segment 7 bases; nucleotides outside the gene matches: 8. Written as DNA, the CDR3 is TGCAGCGTTGAACCACAGGGGGCGCGTGGTGGCTACACCTTC. Encoded protein: CSVEPQGARGGYTF.

This clone was counted only a few times. This chain joins TRBV5-4 and TRBJ2-7; D ambiguous. Germline V lookup: CDR1 SGHNT, CDR2 YYREEE (reference sequence). Trimming pared 0 bases from V and 6 bases from J, leaving 10 bases between. The CDR3 is 13 amino acids. DNA for the CDR3: TGTGCCAGCAGCTTGGCCGGGCAGGCCGAGCAGTACTTC. Amino acid sequence: CASSLAGQAEQYF.

The gene calls are TRBV5-1 and TRBJ2-1; 10 bases align to TRBD1. This CDR3 spans 15 amino acids. V gave up 4 bases and J gave up 5 bases; unmatched junction bases: 6. CDR1 is SGHRS and CDR2 is YFSETQ in the germline V gene. The DNA for the CDR3 is TGCGCCAGCAGCCCGGGACAGGGGAGTAACAATGAGCAGTTCTTC. Its protein is CASSPGQGSNNEQFF.

The rearrangement links TRBV4-3 to TRBJ2-3; 9 bases line up with TRBD2. Germline V gene lookup returns CDR1 LGHNA and CDR2 YSLEER. V was clipped by 0 bases and J by 7 bases; unmatched bases: 11. The CDR3 totals 17 residues. The CDR3 loop reads CASSQEFGLAGRNTQYF. CDR3 bases: TGCGCCAGCAGCCAAGAATTTGGGCTAGCGGGACGAAATACGCAGTATTTT.